These T cell receptor beta chains were read from a single sample in a study of cytomegalovirus exposure and HLA in healthy donors. Some clones are missing from TCRdb's copy, which holds only in-frame ones; the method was immunoSEQ multiplex PCR. Among some 180,000 clones listed, around 75% were seen once. Sequencing used PBMCs. All receptors come from a male donor in good health and CMV-seronegative. Each CDR3 is given with its conserved first and last residue. The D gene is left open where the match is weak. A row's size may be missing; if present it is once, few, many or a size class.

d_gene	v_gene	abundance	j_gene	CDR3aa	CDR3nt
-	TRBV11-2	-	TRBJ1-2	CASSLDRVDYGYTF	TGTGCCAGCAGCTTAGACAGGGTAGACTATGGCTACACCTTC
-	TRBV6-5	once	TRBJ1-5	CASSYSGAYNQPQHF	TGTGCCAGCAGTTACTCAGGGGCCTACAATCAGCCCCAGCATTTT
-	TRBV6-1	few	TRBJ1-5	CASRRVSGQPQHF	TGTGCCAGCAGGAGGGTCTCCGGTCAGCCCCAGCATTTT
TRBD1	TRBV6-5	-	TRBJ1-3	CASRLQGLSGNTIYF	TGTGCCAGCAGACTACAGGGGCTCTCTGGAAACACCATATATTTT
TRBD2	TRBV2	few	TRBJ2-2	CASRGEAGVSGELFF	TGTGCCAGCAGGGGGGAGGCGGGAGTGAGCGGGGAGCTGTTTTTT
-	TRBV15	-	TRBJ1-2	CATSEAYNYGYTF	TGTGCCACCAGCGAGGCCTATAACTATGGCTACACCTTC
-	TRBV7-2	-	TRBJ1-5	CASSSAGDQPQHF	TGTGCCAGCAGCTCAGCAGGGGATCAGCCCCAGCATTTT
-	TRBV28	-	TRBJ1-4	CASSFAQSNEKLFF	TGTGCCAGCAGTTTTGCTCAGTCTAATGAAAAACTGTTTTTT
-	TRBV7-3	-	TRBJ2-2	CASSAGLSSTGELFF	TGTGCCAGCAGCGCAGGACTGTCGAGCACCGGGGAGCTGTTTTTT
TRBD2	TRBV9	-	TRBJ2-2	CASSVRWGGNTGELFF	TGTGCCAGCAGCGTACGGTGGGGGGGGAACACCGGGGAGCTGTTTTTT
-	TRBV27	-	TRBJ2-7	CASSSRVSPTYEQYF	TGTGCCAGCAGTTCCAGGGTATCCCCAACCTACGAGCAGTACTTC
-	TRBV6-1	few	TRBJ2-3	CATNRQVADTQYF	TGTGCCACCAACCGTCAGGTGGCCGATACGCAGTATTTT
TRBD2	TRBV15	-	TRBJ2-6	CATSGGRGANVLTF	TGTGCCACCAGCGGCGGGAGGGGGGCCAACGTCCTGACTTTC
-	TRBV14	-	TRBJ1-2	CASSSRDNNYGYTF	TGTGCCAGCAGCAGCCGGGACAATAACTATGGCTACACCTTC
-	TRBV5-1	-	TRBJ1-1	CASSFTGTEAFF	TGCGCCAGCAGCTTCACAGGGACTGAAGCTTTCTTT
-	TRBV5-1	-	TRBJ2-6	CASSLSSGANVLTF	TGCGCCAGCAGCCTCAGCTCTGGGGCCAACGTCCTGACTTTC
-	TRBV25-1	-	TRBJ2-1	CASSELGASRQLLFF	TGTGCCAGCAGTGAATTGGGGGCTAGCAGACAGCTACTGTTCTTC
TRBD2	TRBV27	-	TRBJ2-1	CASSTRLANNEQFF	TGTGCCAGCAGTACCCGACTAGCTAACAATGAGCAGTTCTTC
-	TRBV30	-	TRBJ2-3	CAWSRRGAGTDTQYF	TGTGCCTGGAGTCGTCGCGGGGCGGGCACAGATACGCAGTATTTT
-	TRBV5-6	-	TRBJ2-5	CASSLLTDETQYF	TGTGCCAGCAGCTTGCTAACTGATGAGACCCAGTACTTC
TRBD1	TRBV5-1	-	TRBJ1-1	CVSSPGQGDTEAFF	TGCGTCAGCAGCCCGGGACAGGGGGACACTGAAGCTTTCTTT
TRBD1	TRBV30	-	TRBJ1-3	CAWSAGGFSGNTIYF	TGTGCCTGGAGTGCAGGGGGTTTTTCTGGAAACACCATATATTTT
TRBD2	TRBV30	-	TRBJ2-3	CAWSSGGAGDTQYF	TGTGCCTGGAGTAGCGGGGGGGCAGGGGATACGCAGTATTTT
-	TRBV4-3	-	TRBJ2-1	CASSHSQGRYEQFF	TGCGCCAGCAGCCACTCACAGGGGAGGTATGAGCAGTTCTTC
-	TRBV7-2	-	TRBJ2-2	CASSPSVLTGELFF	TGTGCCAGCAGCCCATCGGTCCTCACCGGGGAGCTGTTTTTT
-	TRBV6-1	-	TRBJ2-3	CASSEAFGARRTDTQYF	TGTGCCAGCAGTGAAGCTTTTGGGGCTAGACGCACAGATACGCAGTATTTT
TRBD1	TRBV19	-	TRBJ1-5	CASSTGQGRQPQHF	TGTGCCAGTAGTACCGGACAGGGTCGGCAGCCCCAGCATTTT
TRBD1	TRBV6-5	-	TRBJ2-2	CASSYLGQGITGELFF	TGTGCCAGCAGTTACTTGGGACAGGGTATAACCGGGGAGCTGTTTTTT
TRBD1	TRBV6-5	once	TRBJ2-7	CASSLDRDEQYF	TGTGCCAGCAGTCTCGACAGGGACGAGCAGTACTTC
-	TRBV7-9	-	TRBJ1-1	CASSLGTVAEAFF	TGTGCCAGCAGCTTGGGCACAGTCGCTGAAGCTTTCTTT
-	TRBV30	few	TRBJ1-2	CAWLQGYGYTF	TGTGCCTGGCTTCAGGGATATGGCTACACCTTC
TRBD1	TRBV6-1	-	TRBJ1-3	CASSARTGGRGSGNTIYF	TGTGCCAGCAGTGCCCGGACAGGGGGTCGGGGCTCTGGAAACACCATATATTTT
TRBD2	TRBV28	-	TRBJ2-1	CASSLGGRGDEQFF	TGTGCCAGCAGTCTGGGCGGGAGGGGTGATGAGCAGTTCTTC
-	TRBV6-4	-	TRBJ2-1	CASSDSPGAGEQFF	TGTGCCAGCAGTGACTCTCCAGGTGCGGGTGAGCAGTTCTTC
-	TRBV29-1	once	TRBJ1-2	CSDYREGTKGYTF	TGCAGCGATTACCGAGAGGGGACAAAAGGCTACACCTTC
TRBD1	TRBV5-4	few	TRBJ2-5	CASSRQGAGETQYF	TGTGCCAGCAGCAGACAGGGGGCGGGAGAGACCCAGTACTTC
-	TRBV5-4	-	TRBJ1-2	CASSPGGEGGYTF	TGTGCCAGCAGCCCTGGAGGGGAAGGTGGCTACACCTTC
TRBD1	TRBV6-6	-	TRBJ2-5	CASSLQGRETQYF	TGTGCCAGCAGTTTACAGGGGAGAGAGACCCAGTACTTC
-	TRBV19	-	TRBJ2-5	CASSSQGRETQYF	TGTGCCAGTAGTAGTCAGGGTCGGGAGACCCAGTACTTC
-	TRBV28	-	TRBJ1-5	CASSLRGAGNQPQHF	TGTGCCAGCAGTTTACGGGGGGCGGGCAATCAGCCCCAGCATTTT
TRBD2	TRBV7-3	once	TRBJ2-3	CASSLRTSGSCTDTQYF	TGTGCCAGCAGCTTAAGGACTAGCGGGAGTTGTACAGATACGCAGTATTTT
TRBD2	TRBV5-1	-	TRBJ2-3	CASSPGTSGPTDTQYF	TGCGCCAGCAGCCCCGGGACTAGCGGGCCCACAGATACGCAGTATTTT
TRBD2	TRBV9	-	TRBJ2-4	CASSATSGKAKNIQYF	TGTGCCAGCAGCGCTACTAGCGGGAAAGCCAAAAACATTCAGTACTTC
-	TRBV19	-	TRBJ2-1	CASSIVGVSSYNEQFF	TGTGCCAGTAGTATAGTAGGGGTAAGCTCCTACAATGAGCAGTTCTTC
TRBD1	TRBV7-3	-	TRBJ2-7	CASSRQTGDEQYF	TGTGCCAGCAGCCGACAGACAGGGGACGAGCAGTACTTC
-	TRBV28	-	TRBJ1-5	CASSSGTPYSNQPQHF	TGTGCCAGCAGTTCCGGGACACCTTATAGCAATCAGCCCCAGCATTTT
TRBD2	TRBV6-5	-	TRBJ2-1	CASSYSASGNEQFF	TGTGCCAGCAGTTACTCGGCTAGCGGAAATGAGCAGTTCTTC
-	TRBV29-1	-	TRBJ2-3	CSYIGGAPLQSQYF	TGCAGCTATATAGGGGGGGCCCCCCTCCAATCGCAGTATTTT
-	TRBV27	-	TRBJ2-6	CASSLFSSGEPSGANVLTF	TGTGCCAGCAGTTTATTTTCTTCAGGCGAACCCTCTGGGGCCAACGTCCTGACTTTC
-	TRBV5-1	-	TRBJ1-1	CASSLGVQGSSQAFF	TGCGCCAGCAGCTTGGGAGTACAGGGAAGTAGCCAAGCTTTCTTT
TRBD1	TRBV27	-	TRBJ1-6	CASSLFWQGVGSPLHF	TGTGCCAGCAGTTTATTTTGGCAGGGGGTAGGTTCACCCCTCCACTTT
-	TRBV19	-	TRBJ2-3	CATHSFIADTQYF	TGTGCCACTCACTCATTCATTGCAGATACGCAGTATTTT
-	TRBV2	few	TRBJ1-2	CASSDLREDNYGYTF	TGTGCCAGCAGTGACCTGCGGGAAGATAACTATGGCTACACCTTC
-	TRBV6-6	-	TRBJ1-2	CASSADIINYGYTF	TGTGCCAGCAGTGCGGACATAATTAACTATGGCTACACCTTC